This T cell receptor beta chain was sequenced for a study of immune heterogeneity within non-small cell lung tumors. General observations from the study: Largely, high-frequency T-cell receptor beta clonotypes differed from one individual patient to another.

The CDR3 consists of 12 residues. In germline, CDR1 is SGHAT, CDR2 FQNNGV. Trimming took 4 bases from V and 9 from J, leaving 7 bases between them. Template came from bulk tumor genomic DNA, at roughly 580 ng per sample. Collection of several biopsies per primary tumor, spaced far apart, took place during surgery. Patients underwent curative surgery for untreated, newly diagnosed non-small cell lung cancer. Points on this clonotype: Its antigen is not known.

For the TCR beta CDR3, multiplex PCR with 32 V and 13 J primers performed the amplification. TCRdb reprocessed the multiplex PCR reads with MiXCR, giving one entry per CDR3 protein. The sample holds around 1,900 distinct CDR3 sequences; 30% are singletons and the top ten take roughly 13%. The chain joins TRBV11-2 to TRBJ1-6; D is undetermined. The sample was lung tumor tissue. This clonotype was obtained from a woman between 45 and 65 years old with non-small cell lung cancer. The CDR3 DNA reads TGTGCCAGCAGCTATTTGGGTTCACCCCTCCACTTT. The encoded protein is CASSYLGSPLHF.